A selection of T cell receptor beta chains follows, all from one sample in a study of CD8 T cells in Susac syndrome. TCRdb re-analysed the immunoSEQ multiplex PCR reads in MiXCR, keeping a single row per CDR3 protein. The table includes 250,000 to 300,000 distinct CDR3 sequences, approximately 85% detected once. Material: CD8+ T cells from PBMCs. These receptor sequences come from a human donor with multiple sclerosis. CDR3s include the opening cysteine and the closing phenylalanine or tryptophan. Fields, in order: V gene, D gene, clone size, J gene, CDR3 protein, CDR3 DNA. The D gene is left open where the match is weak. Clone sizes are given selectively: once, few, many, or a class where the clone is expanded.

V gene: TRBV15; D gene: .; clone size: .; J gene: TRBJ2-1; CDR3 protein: CATSRALGTLPVGEQFF; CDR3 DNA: TGTGCCACCAGCAGGGCATTAGGGACTCTCCCGGTCGGTGAGCAGTTCTTC
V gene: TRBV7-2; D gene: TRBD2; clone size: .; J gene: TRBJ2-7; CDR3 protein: CASSLGVAGGLYEQYF; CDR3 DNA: TGTGCCAGCAGCTTAGGGGTGGCGGGAGGTCTCTACGAGCAGTACTTC
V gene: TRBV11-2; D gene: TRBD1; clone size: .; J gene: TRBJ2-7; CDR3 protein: CASSLPGTVGHEQYF; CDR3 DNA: TGTGCCAGCAGCCTCCCCGGGACAGTGGGCCACGAGCAGTACTTC
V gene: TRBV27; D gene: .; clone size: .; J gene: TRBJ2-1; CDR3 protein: CASSLSRSGLPREQFF; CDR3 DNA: TGTGCCAGCAGTTTATCTCGAAGCGGGCTACCTCGGGAGCAGTTCTTC
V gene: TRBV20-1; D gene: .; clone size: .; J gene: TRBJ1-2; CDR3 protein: CSARLQDGYGYTF; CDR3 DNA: TGCAGTGCTAGACTCCAGGACGGCTATGGCTACACCTTC
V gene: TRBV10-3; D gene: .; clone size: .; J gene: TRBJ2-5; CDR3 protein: CAISESDSPLGETQYF; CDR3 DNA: TGTGCCATCAGTGAGTCGGACAGTCCTTTGGGGGAGACCCAGTACTTC
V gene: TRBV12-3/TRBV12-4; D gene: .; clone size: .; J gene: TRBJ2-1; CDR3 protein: CASSFSEDNEQFF; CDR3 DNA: TGTGCCAGCAGTTTCTCCGAGGACAATGAGCAGTTCTTC
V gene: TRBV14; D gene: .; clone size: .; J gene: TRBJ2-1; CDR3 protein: CASSRAVALQGGYNEQFF; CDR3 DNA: TGTGCCAGCAGCCGGGCCGTCGCTCTACAGGGAGGCTACAATGAGCAGTTCTTC
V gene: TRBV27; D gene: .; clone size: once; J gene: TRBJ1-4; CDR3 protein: CASSLSNGEKLFF; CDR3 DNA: TGTGCCAGCAGTTTATCGAATGGGGAAAAACTGTTTTTT
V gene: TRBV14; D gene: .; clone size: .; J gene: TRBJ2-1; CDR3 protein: CASSDRWAYNEQFF; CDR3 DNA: TGTGCCAGCAGCGACAGGTGGGCCTACAATGAGCAGTTCTTC
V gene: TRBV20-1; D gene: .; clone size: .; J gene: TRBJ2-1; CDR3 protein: CSARTRGINEQFF; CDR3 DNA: TGCAGTGCTAGGACTAGAGGTATCAATGAGCAGTTCTTC
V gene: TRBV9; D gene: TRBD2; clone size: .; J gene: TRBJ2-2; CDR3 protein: CASSVERLAGPKNTGELFF; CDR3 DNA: TGTGCCAGCAGCGTAGAGAGACTAGCGGGTCCGAAGAACACCGGGGAGCTGTTTTTT
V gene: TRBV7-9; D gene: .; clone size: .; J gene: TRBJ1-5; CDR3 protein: CASSSAGWKQPQHF; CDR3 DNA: TGTGCCAGCAGCTCAGCAGGGTGGAAACAGCCCCAGCATTTT
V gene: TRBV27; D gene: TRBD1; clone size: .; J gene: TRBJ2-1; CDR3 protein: CASSFSGTAFAGPYNEQFF; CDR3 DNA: TGTGCCAGCAGTTTTAGTGGGACAGCTTTCGCGGGCCCGTACAATGAGCAGTTCTTC
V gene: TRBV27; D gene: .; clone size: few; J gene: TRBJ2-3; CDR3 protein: CASSYLSSTDTQYF; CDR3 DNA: TGTGCCAGCAGTTACCTCTCTAGCACAGATACGCAGTATTTT